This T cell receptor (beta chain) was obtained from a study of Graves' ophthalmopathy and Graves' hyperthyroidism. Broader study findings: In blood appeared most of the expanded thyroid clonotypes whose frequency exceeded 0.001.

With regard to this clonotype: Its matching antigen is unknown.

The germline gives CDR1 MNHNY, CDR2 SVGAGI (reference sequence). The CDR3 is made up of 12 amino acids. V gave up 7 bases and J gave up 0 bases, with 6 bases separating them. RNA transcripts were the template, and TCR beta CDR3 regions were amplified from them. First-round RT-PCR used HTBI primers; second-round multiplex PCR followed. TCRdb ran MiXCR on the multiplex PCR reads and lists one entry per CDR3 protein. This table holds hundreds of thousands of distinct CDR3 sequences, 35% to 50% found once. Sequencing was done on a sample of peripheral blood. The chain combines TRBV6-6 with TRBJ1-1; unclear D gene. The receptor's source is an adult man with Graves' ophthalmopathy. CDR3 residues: CASNDVNTEAFF. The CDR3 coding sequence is TGTGCCAGCAATGACGTGAACACTGAAGCTTTCTTT.